The 22 T cell receptor beta chains reported below all come from one sample, sequenced in a study of control samples from healthy donors and cancer patients. Using immunoSEQ multiplex PCR, the repertoire was profiled, and TCRdb retains in-frame clones only, with some absent. The repertoire holds 76,000 or so clones, approximately 88% seen once, with 8% to 10% in the top ten. Sequences were obtained from PBMCs. The receptors shown here come from a woman aged 50 to 65 with colorectal cancer.

This clone has just one count. The V gene is TRBV19, the J gene TRBJ2-5; TRBD2 is a possible D gene (5 bases). CDR3 size: 12 residues. V lost 2 bases and J lost 4, with 5 bases in between. Looked up from germline, CDR1 is LNHDA and CDR2 is SQIVND (reference sequence). As DNA, the CDR3 is TGTGCCAGTAGTATACGGGGAGAGACCCAGTACTTC. It specifies CASSIRGETQYF.

The chain couples TRBV10-3 to TRBJ1-4; a weak D match, TRBD1 (6 bases). This CDR3 contains 14 residues. V lost 3 bases to trimming and J lost 6 bases, with 11 bases between them. Germline loops: CDR1 ENHRY, CDR2 SYGVKD. In DNA form, the CDR3 reads TGTGCCATCAGTGACGAGGGACACGATGAAAAACTGTTTTTT. It yields the protein CAISDEGHDEKLFF.

The V call is TRBV7-2, the J call TRBJ2-3; possibly TRBD2 for D (7 bases). Trimming shortened V by 3 bases and J by 0 bases, and 10 bases separated the two germline ends. Germline V gives CDR1 SGHTA, CDR2 FQGNSA. The CDR3 covers 15 residues. CDR3: CASSLRGQSTDTQYF. The DNA for the CDR3 is TGTGCCAGCAGCTTGCGGGGGCAAAGCACAGATACGCAGTATTTT. The full variable domain, its missing parts supplied by reference TRBV7-2 and TRBJ2-3, is GAGVSQSPSNKVTEKGKDVELRCDPISGHTALYWYRQSLGQGLEFLIYFQGNSAPDKSGLPSDRFSAERTGGSVSTLTIQRTQQEDSAVYLCASSLRGQSTDTQYFGPGTRLTVL.

This chain uses TRBV9 with TRBJ1-1; no definite D call. This CDR3 has 12 amino acids. Trimming removed 3 bases at V and 5 bases at J, with 8 bases between. Per germline, CDR1 SGDLS and CDR2 YYNGEE. The CDR3 bases are TGTGCCAGCAGCGCTACATGGACTGAAGCTTTCTTT. Translated: CASSATWTEAFF.

The chain recombines TRBV28 with TRBJ1-5; TRBD1 matches at 10 bases. Germline V gene data show CDR1 as MDHEN and CDR2 as SYDVKM. The CDR3 is 15 residues long. Losses at the gene ends were 5 bases for V and 7 bases for J; bases not matched to a gene: 8. The CDR3 loop reads CASSPETGGRQPQHF. In DNA form, the CDR3 reads TGTGCCAGCAGTCCCGAGACAGGGGGCCGGCAGCCCCAGCATTTT.

As DNA, the CDR3 is TGTGCCTGGGCCCCGGGACAGGCTTCGGGTACGCAGTATTTT. It specifies CAWAPGQASGTQYF. V gene TRBV30 combines with J gene TRBJ2-3; 8 nucleotides match TRBD1. The CDR3 length is 14 residues. Germline CDR1 reads GTSNPN; CDR2 reads SVGIG (reference sequence). V was pared by 5 bases and J by 8 bases, with 12 bases of the junction left unmatched.

V and J are TRBV7-3 and TRBJ1-6; D uncertain. Trimming took off 0 bases at V and 10 bases at J, with 10 bases between the two ends. Germline assignment: CDR1 SGHTA and CDR2 FQGTGA. This CDR3 spans 14 amino acids. This chain's CDR3 is CASSLTGPQSPLHF. The CDR3 DNA reads as TGTGCCAGCAGCTTAACAGGCCCTCAATCACCCCTCCACTTT.

The chain carries TRBV6-5 and TRBJ1-4; D not resolved. V was shortened by 7 bases and J by 7 bases, with 7 bases between the two germline ends. Germline loops: CDR1 MNHEY, CDR2 SVGAGI. This CDR3 contains 11 residues. The CDR3 DNA is TGTGCCAGCAACGGCGGTGAAAAACTGTTTTTT. Protein: CASNGGEKLFF.

The V gene is TRBV18, the J gene TRBJ1-3, with D perhaps matching TRBD1 (5 bases). Germline assignment: CDR1 KGHSH and CDR2 LQKENI. The CDR3 is made up of 14 amino acids. V lost 4 bases and J lost 0, with 7 bases in between. The CDR3: CASSLDSSGNTIYF. DNA for the CDR3: TGTGCCAGCTCACTAGACAGCTCTGGAAACACCATATATTTT.

Turning to this clone: The junction departs from the called germline gene at one end, perhaps through a read error. Additional DNA sequences in this sample encode the identical CDR3. The chain recombines TRBV6-4 with TRBJ2-2; 7 positions match TRBD1. The CDR3 sequence is 13 residues long. The germline V gene has CDR1 MRHNA and CDR2 SNTAGT. CDR3 DNA: TGCGCCAGCTCGGGACAGCCCGACGGGGAGCTGTTTTTT. As protein: CASSGQPDGELFF.

V usage is TRBV5-1 and J usage is TRBJ2-3; 10 positions agree with TRBD2. The CDR3 contains 15 residues. Germline CDR1 reads SGHRS; CDR2 reads YFSETQ. V shed 0 bases and J 4 bases; nucleotides not matched to a gene: 2. CDR3 DNA: TGCGCCAGCAGCTTGGGAGCGGGGGGGGCAGATACGCAGTATTTT. Its translation: CASSLGAGGADTQYF.

Written as DNA, the CDR3 is TGTGCCAGCAGATCCGGGTCCACTCCTTCACCCCTCCACTTT. Translation gives CASRSGSTPSPLHF. The V gene is TRBV27, the J gene TRBJ1-6; no clear D. The ends were cut back, 6 bases at V and 9 bases at J, with 15 bases in the middle. The germline V gene encodes CDR1 MNHEY and CDR2 SMNVEV (reference sequence). The CDR3 has 14 residues.

The chain has TRBV18 and TRBJ1-4; D not certain. Trimming left V 2 bases short and J 1 base short, with 5 bases between. The CDR3 consists of 14 residues. CDR1 and CDR2 from the germline V gene are KGHSH and LQKENI. CDR3 DNA sequence: TGTGCCAGCTCACCAATGGGAACTAATGAAAAACTGTTTTTT. Its protein product is CASSPMGTNEKLFF.

This clone was picked up one time. The V call is TRBV6-5, the J call TRBJ1-4; D not resolved. Germline V gives CDR1 MNHEY, CDR2 SVGAGI. The V end was cut by 6 bases, the J end by 8 bases, with 19 bases between. This CDR3 is built from 15 residues. This chain's CDR3 is CASRLGDSPGEKLFF. The CDR3 nucleotides are TGTGCCAGCAGGTTGGGTGATAGTCCAGGCGAAAAACTGTTTTTT.

The chain recombines TRBV5-6 with TRBJ2-3; TRBD2 matches at 8 bases. With 0 bases clipped from V and 0 bases from J, the junction kept 6 bases outside the gene matches. The CDR3 is 17 residues long. Germline V gene lookup returns CDR1 SGHDT and CDR2 YYEEEE. CDR3 nucleotide sequence: TGTGCCAGCAGCTTGGCTCGGGGGGGAACTAGCACAGATACGCAGTATTTT. Protein: CASSLARGGTSTDTQYF. Full variable domain (outside the CDR3, taken from reference TRBV5-6 and TRBJ2-3): DAGVTQSPTHLIKTRGQQVTLRCSPKSGHDTVSWYQQALGQGPQFIFQYYEEEERQRGNFPDRFSGHQFPNYSSELNVNALLLGDSALYLCASSLARGGTSTDTQYFGPGTRLTVL.

The chain uses TRBV28 and TRBJ1-1; D is unclear. Trimming left V 6 bases short and J 4 bases short, with 9 bases between. The CDR3 loop spans 12 amino acids. Germline V gene sequence: CDR1 MDHEN, CDR2 SYDVKM. The CDR3 region is CASSPHVTEAFF. The CDR3 DNA sequence: TGTGCCAGCAGCCCACACGTCACTGAAGCTTTCTTT. Complete variable domain (other parts from reference TRBV28 and TRBJ1-1): DVKVTQSSRYLVKRTGEKVFLECVQDMDHENMFWYRQDPGLGLRLIYFSYDVKMKEKGDIPEGYSVSREKKERFSLILESASTNQTSMYLCASSPHVTEAFFGQGTRLTVV.

The chain employs TRBV6-6 and TRBJ1-5; D is perhaps TRBD1 (6 bases). V was pared by 6 bases and J by 2 bases, with 14 bases between. In germline, CDR1 is MNHNY, CDR2 SVGAGI (reference sequence). The CDR3 is made up of 15 amino acids. CDR3 sequence: CASSKQGGGNQPQHF. Written as DNA, the CDR3 is TGTGCCAGCAGCAAACAGGGAGGGGGCAATCAGCCCCAGCATTTT.

V and J are TRBV3-1 (or the pseudogene TRBV3-2) and TRBJ1-1; the D is unclear. Trimming shortened V by 1 base and J by 6 bases, and 9 bases separated the two germline ends. CDR1 is LGHDT and CDR2 is YNNKEL in the germline V gene (reference sequence). The CDR3 totals 13 residues. The DNA for the CDR3 is TGTGCCAGCAGCCAAGGGGCTGGGGCTGAAGCTTTCTTT. It codes for CASSQGAGAEAFF.

V and J are TRBV6-6 and TRBJ2-3, with D hard to call. The V and J ends lost 2 bases and 3 bases respectively, with 3 bases between them. There are 12 residues in the CDR3. Germline CDR1 and CDR2: MNHNY and SVGAGI (reference sequence). CDR3 loop: CASSYATDTQYF. The CDR3, as DNA: TGTGCCAGCAGTTACGCGACAGATACGCAGTATTTT.

The chain joins TRBV20-1 to TRBJ2-3; 7 nucleotides align to TRBD1. V shed 7 bases, J shed 9 bases, and the junction held 7 bases outside the gene matches. This CDR3 contains 11 residues. Looked up from germline, CDR1 is DFQATT and CDR2 is SNEGSKA (reference sequence). The CDR3 loop reads CSGTTGNTQYF. The CDR3 coding sequence is TGCAGTGGTACGACAGGGAACACGCAGTATTTT.

This clone was counted a few times. The V and J genes are TRBV9 and TRBJ2-2, with 15 nucleotides matching TRBD2. Looked up from germline, CDR1 is SGDLS and CDR2 is YYNGEE. With V trimmed by 4 bases and J by 3 bases, 10 bases remained unmatched. This CDR3 spans 19 amino acids. CDR3 in DNA: TGTGCCAGCAGCAAATCCGGGACTAGCGGGGGGCCTCACACCGGGGAGCTGTTTTTT. The encoded protein is CASSKSGTSGGPHTGELFF. Looking up the rest from reference TRBV9 and TRBJ2-2 gives the full variable domain: DSGVTQTPKHLITATGQRVTLRCSPRSGDLSVYWYQQSLDQGLQFLIQYYNGEERAKGNILERFSAQQFPDLHSELNLSSLELGDSALYFCASSKSGTSGGPHTGELFFGEGSRLTVL.

This chain connects TRBV3-1 (or the pseudogene TRBV3-2) to TRBJ1-4; TRBD1 is a possible D gene (6 bases). This CDR3 contains 16 residues. From germline, CDR1 is LGHDT and CDR2 YNNKEL (reference sequence). V gave up 0 bases and J gave up 4 bases, with 12 bases separating them. This chain's CDR3 is CASSQEGGGSNEKLFF. CDR3 in DNA: TGTGCCAGCAGCCAAGAAGGGGGAGGAAGTAATGAAAAACTGTTTTTT.